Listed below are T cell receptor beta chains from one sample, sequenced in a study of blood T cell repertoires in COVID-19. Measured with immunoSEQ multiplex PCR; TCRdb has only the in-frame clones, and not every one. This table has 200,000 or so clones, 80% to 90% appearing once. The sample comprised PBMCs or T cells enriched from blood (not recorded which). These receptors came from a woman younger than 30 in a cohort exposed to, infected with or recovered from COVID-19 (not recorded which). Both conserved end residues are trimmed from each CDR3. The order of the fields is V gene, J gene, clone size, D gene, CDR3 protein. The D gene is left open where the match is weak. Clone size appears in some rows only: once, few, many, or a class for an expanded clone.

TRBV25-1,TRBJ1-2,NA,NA,ASGGGQSDYGYT
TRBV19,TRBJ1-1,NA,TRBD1,ASRSGTAGTEAF
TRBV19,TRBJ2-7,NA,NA,ASSIGVYQY
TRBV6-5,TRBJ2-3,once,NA,ASSYLGEARSDTQY
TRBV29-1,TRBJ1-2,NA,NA,SVHGQNYGYT
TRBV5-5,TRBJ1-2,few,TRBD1,VPRRDRGYGYT
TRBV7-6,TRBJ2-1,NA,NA,ASSGVGGADNEQF
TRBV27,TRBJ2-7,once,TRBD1,ASSAGTGGDGEQY
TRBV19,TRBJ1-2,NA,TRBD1,ASSITGARTNYGYT
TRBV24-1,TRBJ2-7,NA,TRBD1,ATSPRDRGAYEQY
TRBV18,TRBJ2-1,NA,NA,ASSSRDTLF
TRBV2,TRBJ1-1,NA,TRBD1,ANGQGNTEAF
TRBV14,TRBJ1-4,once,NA,ASSPNLGAEKLF
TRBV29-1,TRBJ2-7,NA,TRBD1,SVERGTGSYEQY
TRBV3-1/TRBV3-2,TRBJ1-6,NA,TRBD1,ASSRSSSGQGNPLH
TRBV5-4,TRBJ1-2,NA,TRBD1,ASSSDRDLGGYT
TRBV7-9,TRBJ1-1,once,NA,ASSLQLLNTEAF
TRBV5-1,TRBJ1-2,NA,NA,ASSEDYGYT
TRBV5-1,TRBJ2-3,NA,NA,ASSLDSGFGTDTQY
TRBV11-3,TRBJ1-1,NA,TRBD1,ASSGQGDTEAF
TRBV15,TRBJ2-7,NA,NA,ATSREGGSYEQY
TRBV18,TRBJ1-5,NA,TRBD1,ASSPPLTGGFQPQH
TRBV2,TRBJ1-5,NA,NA,ASSDPAGYSNQPQH
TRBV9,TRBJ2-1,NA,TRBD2,ASSQSSGYSYNEQF
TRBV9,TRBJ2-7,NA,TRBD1,ASSVETGGFYEQY
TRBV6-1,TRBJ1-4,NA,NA,ASSDRDTLRKLF
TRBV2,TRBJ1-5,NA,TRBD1,ASSALGQGNSNQPQH
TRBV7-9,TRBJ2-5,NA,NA,ASSLAQWETQY
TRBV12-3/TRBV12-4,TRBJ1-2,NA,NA,ASSLYGDYGYT
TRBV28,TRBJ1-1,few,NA,ASSLTHTEAF
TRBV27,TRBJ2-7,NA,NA,ASIQGGEQY
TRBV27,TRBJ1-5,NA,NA,ASSPSPGSNQPQH
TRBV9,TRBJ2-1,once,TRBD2,ASSVERGVFDEQF
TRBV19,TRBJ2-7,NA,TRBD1,ASSPGDSTYEQY
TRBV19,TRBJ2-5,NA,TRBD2,ASSKSGGYAETQY
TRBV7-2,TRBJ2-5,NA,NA,ASSPSVGGLETQY
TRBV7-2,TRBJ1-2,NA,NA,ASSLGWDSYGYT
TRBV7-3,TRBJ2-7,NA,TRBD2,ASSLQREAEEQY
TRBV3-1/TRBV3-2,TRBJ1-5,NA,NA,ASSQLAGQPQH
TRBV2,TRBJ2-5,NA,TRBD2,ASTGTSGGKYQETQY
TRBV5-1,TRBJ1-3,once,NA,ASSLVGDSGNTIY
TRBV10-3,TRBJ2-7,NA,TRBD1,ATRPEQGDGQY